This TCR beta chain was sequenced during a study of T cell repertoires in Merkel cell carcinoma (dated by TCRdb to the late 2010s). As for the study more broadly: Patients who had received intralesional immunotherapy or systemic immune checkpoint blockade ahead of the biopsy were left out. Inclusion required a diagnosis of MCPyV-positive Merkel cell carcinoma and successful in vitro expansion of tumor-infiltrating lymphocytes. MCPyV-specific clonotypes were first defined by tetramer sorting, cloning and paired TCR sequencing of expanded tumor-infiltrating lymphocytes. Broad study findings and their caveats: Normal tissue biopsies were not studied.

Every study subject tested positive for serum antibodies to T-antigen and had biopsy-confirmed Merkel cell carcinoma that was MCPyV-positive. Genomic DNA was extracted from several adjacent 10-micron frozen tumor sections without any cell sorting or culture. Optimal cutting temperature compound was used to freeze tumor biopsy tissue measuring roughly 5 x 5 x 5 mm. Hematoxylin and eosin scout sections confirmed abundant Merkel cell carcinoma and infiltrating cells in the frozen biopsy. At the junction V is shortened by 0 bases and J by 4 bases, with 6 bases in between. CDR1 and CDR2, per the germline V gene, are LGHNA and YNFKEQ. The CDR3, from cysteine to phenylalanine, totals 13 residues. The CDR3 DNA has 39 bases and is translated from base 1. TRB CDR3 sequencing and data processing of tumor genomic DNA were performed with the immunoSEQ assay. TCRdb's version of the immuneACCESS table is confined to in-frame rearrangements and falls short of the full clone set. An unresolved V gene accounts for under half of the shortfall where checked; the remainder is of unknown origin. This sample has 15,000 or so clones in its table, and under 85% of those were observed once. Of the sample, 17% is held by the ten largest clones.

Details on this clone: The antigen this receptor binds is unknown. No much larger clonotype is one base removed from it; base qualities were not supplied.

This TCR was recovered from an adult with Merkel cell carcinoma. Recombination joined TRBV4-2 with TRBJ1-2, with no confidently assigned D gene. Sample: tumor tissue. For the CDR3, the sequence is CASSQDTGYGYTF. The nucleotide sequence is given as TGTGCCAGCAGCCAAGATACTGGCTATGGCTACACCTTC.